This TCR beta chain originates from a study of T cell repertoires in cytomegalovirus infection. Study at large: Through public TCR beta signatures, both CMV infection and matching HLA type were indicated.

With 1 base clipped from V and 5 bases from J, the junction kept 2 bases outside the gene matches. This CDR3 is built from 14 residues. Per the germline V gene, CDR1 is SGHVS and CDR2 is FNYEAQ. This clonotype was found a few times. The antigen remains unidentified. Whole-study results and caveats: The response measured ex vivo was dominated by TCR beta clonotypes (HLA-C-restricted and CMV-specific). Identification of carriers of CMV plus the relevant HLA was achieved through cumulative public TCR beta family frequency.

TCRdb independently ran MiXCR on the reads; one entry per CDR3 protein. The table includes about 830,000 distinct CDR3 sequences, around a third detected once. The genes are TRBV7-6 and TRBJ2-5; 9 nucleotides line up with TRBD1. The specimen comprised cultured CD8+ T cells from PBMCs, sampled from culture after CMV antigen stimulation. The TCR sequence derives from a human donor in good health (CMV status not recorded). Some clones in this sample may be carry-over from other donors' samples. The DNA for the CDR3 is TGTGCCAGCAGCTTAGGGGACAGGGTTGAGACCCAGTACTTC. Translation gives CASSLGDRVETQYF.